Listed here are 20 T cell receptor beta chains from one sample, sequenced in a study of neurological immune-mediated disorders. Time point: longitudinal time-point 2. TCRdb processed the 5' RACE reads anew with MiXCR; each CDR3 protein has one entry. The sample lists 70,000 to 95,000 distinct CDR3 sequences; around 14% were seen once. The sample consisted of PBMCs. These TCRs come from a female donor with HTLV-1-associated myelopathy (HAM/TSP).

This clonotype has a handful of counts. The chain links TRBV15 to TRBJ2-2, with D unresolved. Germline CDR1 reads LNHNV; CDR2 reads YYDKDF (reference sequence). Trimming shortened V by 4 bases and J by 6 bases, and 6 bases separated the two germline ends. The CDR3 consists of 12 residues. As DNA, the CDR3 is TGTGCCACCAGCATAGACGCCGGGGAGCTGTTTTTT. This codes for CATSIDAGELFF.

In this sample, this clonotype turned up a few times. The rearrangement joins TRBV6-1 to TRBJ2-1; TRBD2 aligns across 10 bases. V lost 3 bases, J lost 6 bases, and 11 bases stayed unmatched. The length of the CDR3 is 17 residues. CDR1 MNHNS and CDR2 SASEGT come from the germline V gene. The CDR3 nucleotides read TGTGCCAGCAGTGATTCGTGGGAGACTAGCGGGCTCAATGAGCAGTTCTTC. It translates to CASSDSWETSGLNEQFF.

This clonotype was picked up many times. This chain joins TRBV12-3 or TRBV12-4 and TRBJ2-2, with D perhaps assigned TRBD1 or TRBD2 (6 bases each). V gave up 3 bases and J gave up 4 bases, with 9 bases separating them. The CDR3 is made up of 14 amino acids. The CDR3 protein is CASSFRGGTGELFF. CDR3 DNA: TGTGCCAGCAGTTTCAGGGGAGGCACCGGGGAGCTGTTTTTT.

The CDR3 sequence is CASSLASTGELFF. The DNA for the CDR3 is TGTGCCAGCAGCTTAGCATCCACCGGGGAGCTGTTTTTT. J is TRBJ2-2 and V is TRBV11-2, with unresolved D. Germline CDR1 is SGHAT and CDR2 is FQNNGV. The CDR3 extends over 13 amino acids. Trimming took 1 base from V and 4 from J, leaving 4 bases between them.

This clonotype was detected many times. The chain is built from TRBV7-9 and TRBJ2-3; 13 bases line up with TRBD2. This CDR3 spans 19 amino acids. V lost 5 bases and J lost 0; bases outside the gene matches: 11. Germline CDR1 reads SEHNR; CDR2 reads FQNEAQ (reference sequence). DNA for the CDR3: TGTGCCAGCAGCCCCCGTCCGACTAGCGGGGGGCCTAGCACAGATACGCAGTATTTT. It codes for CASSPRPTSGGPSTDTQYF.

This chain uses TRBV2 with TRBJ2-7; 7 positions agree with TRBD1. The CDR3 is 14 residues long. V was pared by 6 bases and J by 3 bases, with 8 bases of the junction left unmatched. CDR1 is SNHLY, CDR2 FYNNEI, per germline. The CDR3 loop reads CASRVQGLGYEQYF. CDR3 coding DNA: TGTGCCAGCAGGGTACAGGGGTTAGGCTACGAGCAGTACTTC.

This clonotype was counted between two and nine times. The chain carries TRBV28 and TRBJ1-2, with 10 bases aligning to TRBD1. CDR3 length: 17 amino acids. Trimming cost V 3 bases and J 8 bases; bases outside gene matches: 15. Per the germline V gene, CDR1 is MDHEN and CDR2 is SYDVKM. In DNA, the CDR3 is TGTGCCAGCAGTTTCAGTCGGGACAGGGGTTTCCTGCGGGGCTACACCTTC. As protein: CASSFSRDRGFLRGYTF.

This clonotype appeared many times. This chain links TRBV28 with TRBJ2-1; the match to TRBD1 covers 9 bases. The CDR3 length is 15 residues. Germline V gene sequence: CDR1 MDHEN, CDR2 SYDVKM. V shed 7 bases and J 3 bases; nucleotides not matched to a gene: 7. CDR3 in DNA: TGTGCCAGCACCCCCGGGGACAGGGACTACAATGAGCAGTTCTTC. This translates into CASTPGDRDYNEQFF.

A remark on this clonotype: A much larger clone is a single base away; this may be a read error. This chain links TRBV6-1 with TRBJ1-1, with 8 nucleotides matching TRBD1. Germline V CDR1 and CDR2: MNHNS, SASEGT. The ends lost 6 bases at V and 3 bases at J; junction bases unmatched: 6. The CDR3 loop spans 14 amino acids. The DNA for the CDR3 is TGTGCCAGCAGAAGGGACAGGAGGTACACTGAAGCTTTCTTT. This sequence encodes CASRRDRRYTEAFF.

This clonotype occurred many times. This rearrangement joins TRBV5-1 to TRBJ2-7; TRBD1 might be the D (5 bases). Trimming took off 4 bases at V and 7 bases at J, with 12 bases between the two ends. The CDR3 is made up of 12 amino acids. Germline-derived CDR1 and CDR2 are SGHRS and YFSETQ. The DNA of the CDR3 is TGCGCCAGCAGCCCGGACACAAGGGAGCAGTACTTC. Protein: CASSPDTREQYF.

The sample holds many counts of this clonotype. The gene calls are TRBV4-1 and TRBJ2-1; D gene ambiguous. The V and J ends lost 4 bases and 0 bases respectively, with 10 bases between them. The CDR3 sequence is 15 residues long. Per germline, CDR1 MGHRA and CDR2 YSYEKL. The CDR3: CASSPGLPSYNEQFF. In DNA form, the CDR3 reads TGCGCCAGCAGCCCTGGTCTTCCCTCCTACAATGAGCAGTTCTTC.

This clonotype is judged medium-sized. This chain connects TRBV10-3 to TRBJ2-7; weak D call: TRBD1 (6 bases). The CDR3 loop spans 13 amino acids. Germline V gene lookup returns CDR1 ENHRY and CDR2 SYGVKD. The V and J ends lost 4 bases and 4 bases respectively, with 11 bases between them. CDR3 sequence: CAISGGTGYEQYF. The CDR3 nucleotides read TGTGCCATCAGTGGGGGTACAGGGTACGAGCAGTACTTC.

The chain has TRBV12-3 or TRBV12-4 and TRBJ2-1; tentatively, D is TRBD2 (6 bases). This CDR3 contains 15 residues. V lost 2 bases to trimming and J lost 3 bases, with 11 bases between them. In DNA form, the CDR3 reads TGTGCCAGCAGTTTACAGGGACTCAACTACAATGAGCAGTTCTTC. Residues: CASSLQGLNYNEQFF.

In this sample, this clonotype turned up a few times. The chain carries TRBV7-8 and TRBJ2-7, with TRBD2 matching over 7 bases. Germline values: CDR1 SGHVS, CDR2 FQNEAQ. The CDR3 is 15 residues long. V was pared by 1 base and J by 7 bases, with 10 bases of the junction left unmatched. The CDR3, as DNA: TGTGCCAGCAGCTTAGTGGGAGGGGTAGTGTGGGAGCAGTACTTC. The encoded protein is CASSLVGGVVWEQYF.

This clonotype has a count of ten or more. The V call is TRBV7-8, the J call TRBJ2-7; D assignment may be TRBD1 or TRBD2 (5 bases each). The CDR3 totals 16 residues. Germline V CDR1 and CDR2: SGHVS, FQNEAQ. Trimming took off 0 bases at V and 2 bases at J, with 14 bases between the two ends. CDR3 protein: CASSLASGTLPYEQYF. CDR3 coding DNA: TGTGCCAGCAGCTTAGCGTCCGGGACCCTCCCCTACGAGCAGTACTTC.

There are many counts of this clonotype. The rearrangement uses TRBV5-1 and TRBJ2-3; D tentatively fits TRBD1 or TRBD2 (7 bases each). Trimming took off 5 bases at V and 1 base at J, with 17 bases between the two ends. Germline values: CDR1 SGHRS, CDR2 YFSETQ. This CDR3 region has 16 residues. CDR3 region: CASRARGLAGTDTQYF. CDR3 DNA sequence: TGCGCCAGCAGAGCGAGGGGGCTAGCGGGCACAGATACGCAGTATTTT.

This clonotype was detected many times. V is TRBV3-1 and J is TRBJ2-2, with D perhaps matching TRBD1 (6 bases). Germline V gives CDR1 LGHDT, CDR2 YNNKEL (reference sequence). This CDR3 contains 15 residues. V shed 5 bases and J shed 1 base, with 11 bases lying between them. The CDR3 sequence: CASSIRTENTGELFF. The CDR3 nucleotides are TGTGCCAGCAGCATACGGACAGAGAACACCGGGGAGCTGTTTTTT.

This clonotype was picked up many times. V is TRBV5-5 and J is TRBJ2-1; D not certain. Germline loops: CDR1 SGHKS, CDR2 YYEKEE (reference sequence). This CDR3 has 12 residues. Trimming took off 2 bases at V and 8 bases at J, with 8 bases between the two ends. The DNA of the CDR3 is TGTGCCAGCAGCTTTGGTGTGCATGAGCAGTTCTTC. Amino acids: CASSFGVHEQFF.

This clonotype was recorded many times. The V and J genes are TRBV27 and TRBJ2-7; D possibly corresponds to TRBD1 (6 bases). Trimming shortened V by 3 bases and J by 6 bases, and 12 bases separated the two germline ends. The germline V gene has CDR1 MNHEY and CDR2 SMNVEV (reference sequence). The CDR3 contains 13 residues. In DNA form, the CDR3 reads TGTGCCAGCAGTTTGGGGGCGGGCGGCGAGCAGTACTTC. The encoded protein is CASSLGAGGEQYF.

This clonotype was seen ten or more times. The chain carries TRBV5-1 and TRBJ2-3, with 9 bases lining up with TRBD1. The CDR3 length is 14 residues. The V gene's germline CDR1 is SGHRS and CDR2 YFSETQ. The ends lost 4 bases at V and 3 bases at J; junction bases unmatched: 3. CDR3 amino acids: CASSTDRGTDTQYF. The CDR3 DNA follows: TGCGCCAGCAGCACCGACAGGGGGACAGATACGCAGTATTTT.